One sample yielded the 27 T cell receptor beta chains listed below, sequenced in a study of yellow fever vaccine responses in identical twins. TCRdb fed the RT-PCR reads into MiXCR, producing one record per CDR3 protein. The sample has some 11,000 distinct CDR3 sequences, around 77% seen once. The sequencing here drew on T cells from blood (PBMCs), unsorted or a sorted subset (not recorded which), taken before or after yellow fever vaccination (not recorded which). Receptor source: a woman aged 18 to 35 who received the yellow fever vaccine.

The V gene is TRBV2, the J gene TRBJ2-3; D is undetermined. With 2 bases removed from V and 0 bases from J, the gap between germline ends came to 9 bases. In germline, CDR1 is SNHLY, CDR2 FYNNEI. The CDR3 totals 15 residues. The CDR3 DNA sequence: TGTGCCAGCAGTGAATTAGCCGGGAGCACAGATACGCAGTATTTT. This gives the protein CASSELAGSTDTQYF.

The chain carries TRBV28 and TRBJ1-2, with D hard to call. The germline gives CDR1 MDHEN, CDR2 SYDVKM. The CDR3 runs 16 residues. V was clipped by 5 bases and J by 5 bases, with 21 bases between them. As DNA, the CDR3 is TGTGCCAGCAGTCCAAAATCTAAGGCTCCGACTTATGGCTACACCTTC. Translating gives CASSPKSKAPTYGYTF.

The rearrangement joins TRBV11-2 to TRBJ2-2; D uncertain. Per germline, CDR1 SGHAT and CDR2 FQNNGV. Trimming shortened V by 4 bases and J by 7 bases, and 4 bases separated the two germline ends. This CDR3 region has 11 residues. This CDR3 reads CASSSFGELFF. DNA of the CDR3: TGTGCCAGCAGCTCGTTCGGGGAGCTGTTTTTT.

The chain couples TRBV20-1 to TRBJ2-1; D is unresolved. Deletions cut 0 bases from V and 4 bases from J, with 7 bases between. Germline values: CDR1 DFQATT, CDR2 SNEGSKA (reference sequence). The CDR3 sequence is 13 residues long. CDR3 sequence: CSARDTGYNEQFF. The CDR3 bases are TGCAGTGCTAGAGATACCGGGTACAATGAGCAGTTCTTC.

The chain recombines TRBV5-3 with TRBJ1-6; 9 bases agree with TRBD1. TRBV5-3 is given ORF status, its function remaining uncertain. Trimming removed 5 bases from V and 9 bases from J; junction bases left unmatched: 6. The CDR3 length is 14 residues. CDR3 sequence: CARRLTGGASPLHF. DNA of the CDR3: TGTGCCAGAAGATTGACAGGGGGAGCTTCACCCCTCCACTTT.

V and J are TRBV12-3 or TRBV12-4 and TRBJ1-3; D uncertain. V lost 6 bases and J lost 0, with 12 bases in between. CDR3 length equals 15 residues. The CDR3 reads CASRSGSSSGNTIYF. The DNA of the CDR3 is TGTGCCAGCAGAAGTGGGTCGAGCTCTGGAAACACCATATATTTT.

V usage is TRBV5-4 and J usage is TRBJ2-3, with TRBD2 identical over 7 bases. Germline V gene data show CDR1 as SGHNT and CDR2 as YYREEE (reference sequence). This CDR3 has 14 residues. V shed 7 bases and J 2 bases; nucleotides not matched to a gene: 7. This CDR3 is CASEGGGDTDTQYF. In DNA form, the CDR3 reads TGTGCCAGCGAAGGTGGGGGGGACACAGATACGCAGTATTTT.

The V and J genes are TRBV7-6 and TRBJ2-5; 7 bases are a match to TRBD2. The CDR3 loop spans 16 amino acids. Trimming took 1 base from V and 3 from J; bases not matched to a gene: 8. CDR1 and CDR2 (germline): SGHVS, FNYEAQ. In nucleotides, the CDR3 is TGTGCCAGCAGCTTAGGGAGGGTGACTAGCAAAGAGACCCAGTACTTC. Encoded protein: CASSLGRVTSKETQYF.

The chain recombines TRBV10-3 with TRBJ2-1; D uncertain. The CDR3 covers 15 residues. The V gene's germline CDR1 is ENHRY and CDR2 SYGVKD. The V end was cut by 3 bases, the J end by 4 bases, with 13 bases between. CDR3: CAISEKGGQYNEQFF. The CDR3 DNA reads as TGTGCCATCAGTGAAAAGGGCGGCCAATACAATGAGCAGTTCTTC.

This CDR3 reads CASSSVVGFKNIQYF. The CDR3 nucleotides read TGTGCCAGCAGTTCTGTAGTGGGCTTCAAAAACATTCAGTACTTC. The rearrangement uses TRBV28 and TRBJ2-4, with D uncertain. Germline loops: CDR1 MDHEN, CDR2 SYDVKM. The CDR3 is 15 residues long. Trimming cost V 4 bases and J 3 bases, with 13 bases left between them.

The DNA of the CDR3 is TGTGCCAGCAGCTTTAGGGAGAACAACGGGAGGAACACCGGGGAGCTGTTTTTT. Amino acids: CASSFRENNGRNTGELFF. This chain uses TRBV7-9 with TRBJ2-2; D might be TRBD2 (6 bases). CDR3 size: 18 residues. Deletions cut 3 bases from V and 1 base from J, with 18 bases between. The germline V gene encodes CDR1 SEHNR and CDR2 FQNEAQ (reference sequence).

The J gene is TRBJ2-5, the V gene TRBV15, with TRBD1 matching 7 bases. CDR1 LNHNV and CDR2 YYDKDF come from the germline V gene (reference sequence). Trimming removed 0 bases from V and 3 bases from J; junction bases left unmatched: 10. The CDR3 runs to 17 residues. The CDR3 here is CATSREQGWDTKETQYF. CDR3 sequence (DNA): TGTGCCACCAGCAGAGAACAGGGGTGGGACACAAAAGAGACCCAGTACTTC.

The rearrangement links TRBV5-5 to TRBJ2-3; 7 bases map to TRBD2. There are 15 residues in the CDR3. V lost 5 bases to trimming and J lost 4 bases; unmatched junction nucleotides: 10. The germline V gene encodes CDR1 SGHKS and CDR2 YYEKEE (reference sequence). The CDR3 nucleotides read TGTGCCAGCAGGATTGCTAGCGGATGGTCAGATACGCAGTATTTT. It encodes CASRIASGWSDTQYF.

V and J are TRBV11-1 and TRBJ1-1; D perhaps matches TRBD1 (5 bases). The CDR3 is 15 amino acids. Trimming took 1 base from V and 1 from J, leaving 10 bases between them. CDR1 and CDR2 (germline): SGHAT, FQDESV (reference sequence). The CDR3 sequence: CASSLGQGTNTEAFF. The CDR3 DNA reads as TGTGCCAGCAGCTTAGGTCAGGGTACGAACACTGAAGCTTTCTTT.

The J gene is TRBJ2-2, the V gene TRBV29-1; 12 nucleotides agree with TRBD2. This CDR3 contains 15 residues. Trimming removed 5 bases from V and 4 bases from J; junction bases left unmatched: 5. The V gene's germline CDR1 is SQVTM and CDR2 ANQGSEA. The CDR3 DNA reads TGCAGCGTTCTGACTAGCGGGAGTAGCACCGGGGAGCTGTTTTTT. Translation gives CSVLTSGSSTGELFF.

V usage is TRBV15 and J usage is TRBJ2-2; no firm D call. Germline CDR1 LNHNV, CDR2 YYDKDF (reference sequence). V lost 0 bases, J lost 5 bases, and 7 bases lay in between. The CDR3 spans 14 residues. In nucleotides, the CDR3 is TGTGCCACCAGCAGAGATGGAGAGACCGGGGAGCTGTTTTTT. Residues: CATSRDGETGELFF.

The J gene is TRBJ1-2, the V gene TRBV12-3 or TRBV12-4; D uncertain. This CDR3 region has 15 residues. The ends were cut back, 1 base at V and 2 bases at J, with 11 bases in the middle. CDR3 loop: CASSLVRGQNYGYTF. CDR3 DNA sequence: TGTGCCAGCAGTTTAGTTCGCGGGCAGAACTATGGCTACACCTTC.

J is TRBJ2-1 and V is TRBV6-1, with 8 bases matching TRBD2. V shed 1 base and J 5 bases; nucleotides not matched to a gene: 7. The CDR3 is 16 residues long. CDR1 and CDR2 from the germline V gene are MNHNS and SASEGT. In DNA form, the CDR3 reads TGTGCCAGCAGTGAAGTACTAGCGGAACCCCACAATGAGCAGTTCTTC. It is translated as CASSEVLAEPHNEQFF.

As to this clonotype: One end of the junction is discordant with germline, which a read error may explain. The chain has TRBV29-1 and TRBJ2-3, with D hard to call. The CDR3 consists of 8 residues. Germline lookup yields CDR1 SQVTM and CDR2 ANQGSEA. In DNA, the CDR3 is TGCAGCGTTGAAGACTGGCATTTT. It yields the protein CSVEDWHF.

J is TRBJ2-3 and V is TRBV19; no reliable D call. The CDR3 covers 14 residues. The germline V gene has CDR1 LNHDA and CDR2 SQIVND (reference sequence). Trimming stripped 6 bases from V and 3 bases from J, with 13 bases between. DNA of the CDR3: TGTGCCAGTAGCATAACACTGGTGACAGATACGCAGTATTTT. This translates into CASSITLVTDTQYF.

V and J are TRBV5-1 and TRBJ2-3; D possibly corresponds to TRBD2 (5 bases). V lost 4 bases and J 8 bases, leaving 20 bases between the germline ends. CDR3 length: 15 residues. Germline V gene lookup returns CDR1 SGHRS and CDR2 YFSETQ. CDR3 protein: CASSREMEYLATQYF. The DNA for the CDR3 is TGCGCCAGCAGCAGGGAGATGGAATATCTTGCTACGCAGTATTTT.

The chain is built from TRBV3-1 and TRBJ2-3; perhaps TRBD2 as D (5 bases). V gave up 0 bases and J gave up 4 bases, with 14 bases separating them. There are 16 residues in the CDR3. The germline CDR1 and CDR2 sequences are LGHDT and YNNKEL (reference sequence). DNA of the CDR3: TGTGCCAGCAGCCAAGAGGGCGGGTTGGGATCAGATACGCAGTATTTT. Its protein is CASSQEGGLGSDTQYF.

J is TRBJ1-1 and V is TRBV5-1; TRBD1 matches at 7 bases. CDR1 and CDR2 (germline): SGHRS, YFSETQ. The CDR3 is 14 residues long. V lost 4 bases, J lost 4 bases, and 7 bases stayed unmatched. The chain's CDR3 is CASSPSTGSTEAFF. The CDR3 coding sequence is TGCGCCAGCAGCCCCTCGACAGGGAGCACTGAAGCTTTCTTT.

V is TRBV5-6 and J is TRBJ1-5, with 8 bases aligning to TRBD1. This CDR3 comprises 15 residues. After removal of 4 bases from V and 2 bases from J, the junction contained 5 bases not matched to a gene. Germline CDR1 reads SGHDT; CDR2 reads YYEEEE. For the CDR3, the DNA is TGTGCCAGCAGCGCAGGACAGGGTGGCAATCAGCCCCAGCATTTT. Amino acid sequence: CASSAGQGGNQPQHF. Based on the CDR3 plus reference TRBV5-6 and TRBJ1-5, the full variable domain is DAGVTQSPTHLIKTRGQQVTLRCSPKSGHDTVSWYQQALGQGPQFIFQYYEEEERQRGNFPDRFSGHQFPNYSSELNVNALLLGDSALYLCASSAGQGGNQPQHFGDGTRLSIL.

V usage is TRBV5-6 and J usage is TRBJ1-4, with D unresolved. The length of the CDR3 is 15 residues. Trimming left V 0 bases short and J 2 bases short, with 8 bases between. CDR1 and CDR2 (germline): SGHDT, YYEEEE. This CDR3 reads CASSLGLGTNEKLFF. In DNA, the CDR3 is TGTGCCAGCAGCTTGGGACTGGGGACTAATGAAAAACTGTTTTTT. Together with reference TRBV5-6 and TRBJ1-4, the CDR3 gives the full variable domain: DAGVTQSPTHLIKTRGQQVTLRCSPKSGHDTVSWYQQALGQGPQFIFQYYEEEERQRGNFPDRFSGHQFPNYSSELNVNALLLGDSALYLCASSLGLGTNEKLFFGSGTQLSVL.

The CDR3 here is CSARTGGSNSPLHF. Written as DNA, the CDR3 is TGCAGTGCTAGGACAGGGGGGAGCAATTCACCCCTCCACTTT. The chain recombines TRBV20-1 with TRBJ1-6, with 9 positions matching TRBD1. J was trimmed by 7 bases and V by 3 bases; bases with no gene match: 4. The CDR3 covers 14 residues. The germline V gene encodes CDR1 DFQATT and CDR2 SNEGSKA (reference sequence).

This chain uses TRBV29-1 with TRBJ2-3; 9 positions match TRBD2. The V segment lost 3 bases and the J segment 4 bases; nucleotides outside the gene matches: 11. Germline CDR1 and CDR2: SQVTM and ANQGSEA. The CDR3 runs to 16 residues. This CDR3 reads CSVDGLAGIKADTQYF. CDR3 DNA sequence: TGCAGCGTTGATGGGCTAGCGGGGATTAAGGCAGATACGCAGTATTTT.